This section outlines one T cell receptor beta chain sequence together with its context. The specificity of this receptor is unknown. The input lacks base qualities; no much larger clone sits a single base away. The sample originates from a study of blood T cell repertoires in COVID-19 (dated by TCRdb to about 2020). As for the study more broadly: Samples from collaborators originated in the United States, Italy and Spain and spanned both the acute and convalescent phases of COVID-19. The prospective study material was composed of cDNA or gDNA derived from T cells, B-cell-depleted T cells, or PBMCs. Subjects who had been exposed to COVID-19, were actively infected with it, or had recovered from it provided the deeply sampled blood TCRbeta repertoires that made up the dataset. The repertoires were released in a freely available public database meant as a resource for research on the immune response to SARS-CoV-2. Samples were obtained from the ongoing ImmuneRACE study (first 160 participants) and from roughly 1,300 subjects provided by 6 global collaborators. The sample metadata nearly always contained a de-identified subject ID, COVID-19 status, age in years and sex. HLA class I and class II types, where available, came from metadata supplied by the sample provider rather than from assay-based typing.

Whole blood was collected in K2EDTA tubes by collaborating institutions according to the institutions' own protocols. For TCRbeta analysis, collaborators shipped samples in one of three forms: frozen whole blood, isolated PBMCs, or DNA extracted from either of those sample types. TCRbeta CDR3 regions were amplified from genomic DNA by means of the immunoSEQ Assay, a bias-controlled multiplex PCR. Turning to the authors' computational methods: The number of nucleated cells in each sample was estimated by amplification of reference gene primers within the assay. To quantify the absolute abundance of each unique TCRbeta CDR3 rearrangement, sequence reads were collapsed and filtered. For each sample, productive Simpson clonality was calculated as the square root of Simpson's diversity index across productive rearrangements. TCRdb holds this immuneACCESS table with in-frame rearrangements only. Some clones are missing; in checked studies, unresolved V genes explain under half, and the rest has no known cause. That table is the source of V, J and clone size, and D and trimming were worked out from the DNA. Here the sample has about 46,000 clones; 83% occur a single time. 6.1% of the sample belongs to the ten largest clones.

Overall study outcomes, separate from this receptor: Clinical and demographic metadata were provided uncurated, with the amount varying by source and participant.

The sequence came from a woman aged 80 or older with acute or convalescent COVID-19. The material sequenced was peripheral blood.

CDR3 reads: CASSYRGQGVEEQYF. The sequenced DNA is TGTGCCAGCAGTTACCGAGGACAGGGGGTGGAGGAGCAGTACTTC. The chain joins TRBV6-5 to TRBJ2-7, with 10 bases in between that match TRBD1. Here V drops 2 bases and J drops 7 bases, and the junction holds 8 bases not matched to any gene. CDR3 length: 15 amino acids, cysteine to phenylalanine. Just CDR3 DNA is preserved here, 45 bases in frame from base 1. CDR1 and CDR2 were assigned from the germline V gene as MNHEY and SVGAGI.